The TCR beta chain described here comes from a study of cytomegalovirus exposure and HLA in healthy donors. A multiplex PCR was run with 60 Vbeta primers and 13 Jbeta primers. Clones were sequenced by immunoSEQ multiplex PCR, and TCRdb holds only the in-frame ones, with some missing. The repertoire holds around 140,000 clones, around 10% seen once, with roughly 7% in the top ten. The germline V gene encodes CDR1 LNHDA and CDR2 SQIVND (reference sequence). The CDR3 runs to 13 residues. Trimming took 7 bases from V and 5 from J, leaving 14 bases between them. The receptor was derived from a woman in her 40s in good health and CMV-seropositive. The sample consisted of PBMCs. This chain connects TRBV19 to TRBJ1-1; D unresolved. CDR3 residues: CASMRARGTEAFF. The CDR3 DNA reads TGTGCCAGTATGAGGGCCCGTGGGACTGAAGCTTTCTTT. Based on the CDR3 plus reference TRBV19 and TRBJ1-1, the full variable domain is DGGITQSPKYLFRKEGQNVTLSCEQNLNHDAMYWYRQDPGQGLRLIYYSQIVNDFQKGDIAEGYSVSREKKESFPLTVTSAQKNPTAFYLCASMRARGTEAFFGQGTRLTVV.